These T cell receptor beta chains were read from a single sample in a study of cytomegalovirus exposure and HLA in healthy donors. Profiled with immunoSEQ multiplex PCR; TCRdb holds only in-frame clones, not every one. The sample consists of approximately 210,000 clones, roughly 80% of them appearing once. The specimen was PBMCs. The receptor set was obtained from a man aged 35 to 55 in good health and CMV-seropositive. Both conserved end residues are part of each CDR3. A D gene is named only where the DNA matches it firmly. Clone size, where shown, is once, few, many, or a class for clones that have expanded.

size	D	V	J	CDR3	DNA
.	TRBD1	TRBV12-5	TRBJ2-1	CASGLGTGSYNEQFF	TGTGCTAGTGGTTTAGGGACAGGGTCCTACAATGAGCAGTTCTTC
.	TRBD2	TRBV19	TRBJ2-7	CASSIGGTSGTYEQYF	TGTGCCAGTAGTATAGGGGGGACTAGCGGGACGTACGAGCAGTACTTC
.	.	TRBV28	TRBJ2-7	CASGGPLYEQYF	TGTGCCAGCGGGGGCCCCCTCTACGAGCAGTACTTC
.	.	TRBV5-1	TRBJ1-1	CASSWAGMNTEAFF	TGCGCCAGCAGCTGGGCAGGGATGAACACTGAAGCTTTCTTT
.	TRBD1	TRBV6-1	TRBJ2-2	CASSAGTANTGELFF	TGTGCCAGCAGCGCCGGGACAGCGAACACCGGGGAGCTGTTTTTT
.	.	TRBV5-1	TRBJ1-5	CASSLGTSSNQPQHF	TGCGCCAGCAGCTTGGGGACATCTAGCAATCAGCCCCAGCATTTT
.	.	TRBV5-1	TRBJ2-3	CASSLGGEGDTQYF	TGCGCCAGCAGCTTGGGGGGAGAGGGAGATACGCAGTATTTT
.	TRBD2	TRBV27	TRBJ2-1	CASSLTGTSGPSSYNEQFF	TGTGCCAGCAGCCTGACCGGGACTAGCGGGCCGAGCTCCTACAATGAGCAGTTCTTC
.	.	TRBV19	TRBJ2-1	CASVNSYNEQFF	TGTGCCTCCGTGAACAGCTACAATGAGCAGTTCTTC
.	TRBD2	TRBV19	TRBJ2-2	CASSTRLAGYTGELFF	TGTGCCAGTAGTACCAGACTAGCGGGGTACACCGGGGAGCTGTTTTTT
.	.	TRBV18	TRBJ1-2	CASSPTKTGNYGYTF	TGTGCCAGCTCACCTACTAAGACCGGTAACTATGGCTACACCTTC
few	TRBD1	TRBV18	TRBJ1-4	CASSTGTGDQKLFF	TGTGCCAGCTCCACCGGGACAGGGGATCAAAAACTGTTTTTT
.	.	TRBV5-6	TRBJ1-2	CASSLVGRANYGYTF	TGTGCCAGCAGCTTGGTTGGCAGGGCAAACTATGGCTACACCTTC
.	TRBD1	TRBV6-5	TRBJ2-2	CASRRDRNTGELFF	TGTGCCAGCAGGAGGGACAGAAACACCGGGGAGCTGTTTTTT